This T cell receptor (beta chain) was retrieved from a study of molecular identifiers for immune sequencing clone quantification (dated by TCRdb to between 2018 and 2020). As for the study more broadly: For a replicate experiment, the RNA from either around 20,000 or 99,000 naive CD8 T cells was divided into five aliquots, and four of those aliquots went on to sequencing. This methods study benchmarked molecular-identifier clustering-based TCR repertoire sequencing (MIDCIRS) and TCR RNA copy counting, using CD8 T cells to do so. What the study reported, not specific to this receptor: The naive libraries included spiked-in Jurkat TCR RNA (about 11 copies' worth), and this RNA is not part of the donor repertoire. A single cell's worth of spiked-in Jurkat TCR RNA was reported detectable even among 750,000 to 1,000,000 naive CD8 T cells. Modeling gave about 3.3 recovered TCR RNA copies per cell versus 9.5 to 10 by digital PCR, implying about 30% capture efficiency. Identical TCR molecules sharing a barcode could cause highly expanded clone sizes to be underestimated. In CMV-specific effector cells, clones with more than 20 RNA copies contained over 98% of molecules, whereas in naive cells such clones contained under 1% of molecules. When barcode sub-clustering was left out, chimeric consensus sequences inflated TCR diversity, with chimeras reaching as high as 47%.

The germline V and J ends show losses of 0 bases and 6 bases respectively, and no gene match explains 10 bases of the junction. Taken from the germline V gene (reference sequence), the CDR1 and CDR2 loops are PRHDT and FYEKMQ. The cysteine opens and the phenylalanine closes a CDR3 of 19 amino acids. Only the CDR3 part of the read is kept: 57 bases, read in frame from the first base. Library method: PCR. Sequencing used a NextSeq 500. Bulk TCR libraries were made following a previously described method, with the TCR primers given in Table S5. Total RNA was purified with the Qiagen AllPrep DNA/RNA kit. Before analysis, reads from multiple sequencing runs of the same library were pooled. In the source study's methods: Reads were retained only if their TCR constant sequence matched exactly, and those retained reads were trimmed to 150 nt and grouped according to their 12-nt molecular barcodes. Reads in each barcode group were sub-clustered using a 15% Levenshtein threshold, and a quality-weighted consensus sequence was built for each RNA molecule. Non-functional sequences were discarded, and so were lower-count sequences lying one edit away from another sequence. Based on a fit of two negative binomial distributions, barcode sub-clusters having less than 20% of the maximum read count were discarded. TCRdb itself trimmed the public reads at Q25 with fastp, ran MiXCR and retained productive beta chains. Entries are consolidated by CDR3 protein sequence, retaining the most common genes and DNA. TCRdb assigned the V and J calls; the authors' analysis was not used. The sample table contains hundreds of thousands of distinct CDR3 sequences; only one count was recorded for less than 30% of them. Of the sample, about 0.84% falls within the top ten clones.

A few counts support this clonotype. Its binding antigen is unknown. Base qualities are not recorded, but no much larger clone differs from it by a single base. Libraries of naive CD8 T cells were generated from roughly 20,000 to 1,000,000 sorted cells, with 10%, 30% or 50% of the purified RNA used. On a BD FACSAria II, naive CD8 T cells were FACS-sorted as CD8+CD4-CCR7+CD45RA+ and collected into RLT Plus buffer. To test detection sensitivity, Jurkat RNA equivalent to more than 9 TCR copies was spiked into samples of roughly 18,000-1,100,000 naive CD8 T cells. CD8 T cells were enriched with RosetteSep CD8+ T Cell Enrichment Cocktail and Ficoll-Paque, followed by ACK red cell lysis.

This sequence uses TRBV13 and TRBJ2-2; TRBD2 matches 13 bases in the middle. The TCR was taken from a human donor in good health. Some libraries in this study had Jurkat cell RNA spiked in. The specimen was naive CD8+ T cells from blood, with Jurkat cell RNA spiked in. According to the study, the label for this sample's cell subset or site signals: FACS-sorted CD8+CD4-CCR7+CD45RA+ naive T cells. The CDR3 is CASSLGYNPGLAGPGELFF. The DNA reads as follows: TGTGCCAGCAGCTTAGGCTATAATCCGGGACTAGCGGGACCCGGGGAGCTGTTTTTT. The entire variable domain, with the stretches around the CDR3 drawn from the reference TRBV13 and TRBJ2-2 proteins, is AAGVIQSPRHLIKEKRETATLKCYPIPRHDTVYWYQQGPGQDPQFLISFYEKMQSDKGSIPDRFSAQQFSDYHSELNMSSLELGDSALYFCASSLGYNPGLAGPGELFFGEGSRLTVL.